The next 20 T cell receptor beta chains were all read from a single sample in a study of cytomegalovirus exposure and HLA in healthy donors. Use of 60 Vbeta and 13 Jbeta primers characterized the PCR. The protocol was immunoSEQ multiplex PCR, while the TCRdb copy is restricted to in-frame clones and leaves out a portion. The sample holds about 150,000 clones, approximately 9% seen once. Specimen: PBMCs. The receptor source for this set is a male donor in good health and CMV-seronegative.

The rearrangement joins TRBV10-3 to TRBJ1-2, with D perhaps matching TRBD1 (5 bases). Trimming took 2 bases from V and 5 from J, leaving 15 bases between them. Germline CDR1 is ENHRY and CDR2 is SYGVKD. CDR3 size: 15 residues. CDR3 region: CAISEPSGGSYGYTF. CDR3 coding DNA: TGTGCCATCAGTGAGCCGTCGGGGGGTTCTTATGGCTACACCTTC.

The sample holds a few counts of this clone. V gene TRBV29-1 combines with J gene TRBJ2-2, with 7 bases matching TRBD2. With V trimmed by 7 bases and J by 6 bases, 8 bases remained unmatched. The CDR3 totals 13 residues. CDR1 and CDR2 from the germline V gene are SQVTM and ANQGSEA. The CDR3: CSAVRGGSGELFF. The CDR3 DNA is TGCAGCGCCGTACGGGGAGGGTCCGGGGAGCTGTTTTTT.

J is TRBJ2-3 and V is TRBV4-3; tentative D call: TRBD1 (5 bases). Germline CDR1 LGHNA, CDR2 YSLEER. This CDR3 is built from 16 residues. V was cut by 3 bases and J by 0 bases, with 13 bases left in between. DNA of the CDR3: TGCGCCAGCAGCCATACAGGTTCATACAGCACAGATACGCAGTATTTT. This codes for CASSHTGSYSTDTQYF.

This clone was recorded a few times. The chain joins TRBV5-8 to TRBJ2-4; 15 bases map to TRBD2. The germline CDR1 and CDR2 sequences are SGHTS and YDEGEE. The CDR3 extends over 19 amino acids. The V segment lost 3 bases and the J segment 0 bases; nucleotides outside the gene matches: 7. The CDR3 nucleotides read TGTGCCAGCAGCTCACCGGGACTAGCGGGGGGACGAGCCAAAAACATTCAGTACTTC. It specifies CASSSPGLAGGRAKNIQYF.

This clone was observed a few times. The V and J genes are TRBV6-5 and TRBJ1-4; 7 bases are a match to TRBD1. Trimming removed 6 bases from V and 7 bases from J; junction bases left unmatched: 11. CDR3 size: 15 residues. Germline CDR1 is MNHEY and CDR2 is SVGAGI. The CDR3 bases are TGTGCCAGCAGACCCCCGGGGACAGTGAGTGAAAAACTGTTTTTT. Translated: CASRPPGTVSEKLFF.

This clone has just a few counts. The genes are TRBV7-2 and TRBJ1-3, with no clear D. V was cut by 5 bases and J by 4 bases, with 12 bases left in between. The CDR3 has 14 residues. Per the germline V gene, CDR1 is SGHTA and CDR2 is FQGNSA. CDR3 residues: CASSPTGRGNTIYF. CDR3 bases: TGTGCCAGCAGCCCGACTGGCAGAGGAAACACCATATATTTT.

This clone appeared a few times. CDR3 bases: TGTGCCATCAGAACAGAACATAGCAATCAGCCCCAGCATTTT. Its protein is CAIRTEHSNQPQHF. The V gene is TRBV10-3, the J gene TRBJ1-5; D is unclear. Germline V gene lookup returns CDR1 ENHRY and CDR2 SYGVKD. The CDR3 sequence is 14 residues long. Trimming left V 6 bases short and J 0 bases short, with 9 bases between.

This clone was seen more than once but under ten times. CDR3 loop: CSVDEGSYEQYF. CDR3 nucleotides: TGCAGCGTTGACGAGGGTTCCTACGAGCAGTACTTC. The chain uses TRBV29-1 and TRBJ2-7; a possible D gene is TRBD2 (5 bases). Germline V gene data show CDR1 as SQVTM and CDR2 as ANQGSEA. The V and J ends lost 3 bases and 1 base respectively, with 7 bases between them. This CDR3 is 12 amino acids long.

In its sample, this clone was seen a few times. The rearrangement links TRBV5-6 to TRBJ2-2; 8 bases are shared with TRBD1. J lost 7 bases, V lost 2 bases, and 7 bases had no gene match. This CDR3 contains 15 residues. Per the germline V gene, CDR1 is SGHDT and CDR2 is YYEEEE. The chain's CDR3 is CASSFRWTGNGELFF. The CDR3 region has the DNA TGTGCCAGCAGCTTTAGATGGACAGGGAACGGGGAGCTGTTTTTT.

The CDR3 DNA reads TGTGCCAGCAGCGGCGGGGGGAGATCCGACTGGTTCTTC. It specifies CASSGGGRSDWFF. The chain carries TRBV9 and TRBJ2-1, with 8 bases fitting TRBD2. The V gene end was trimmed by 3 bases and the J gene end by 15 bases; junction bases not matched to a gene: 11. This CDR3 is built from 13 residues. CDR1 and CDR2 from the germline V gene are SGDLS and YYNGEE.

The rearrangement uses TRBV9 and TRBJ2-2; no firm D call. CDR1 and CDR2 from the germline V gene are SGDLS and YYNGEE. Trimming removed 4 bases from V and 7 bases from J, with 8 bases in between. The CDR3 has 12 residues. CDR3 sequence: CASSPNGGELFF. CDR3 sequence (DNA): TGTGCCAGCAGCCCCAACGGCGGGGAGCTGTTTTTT.

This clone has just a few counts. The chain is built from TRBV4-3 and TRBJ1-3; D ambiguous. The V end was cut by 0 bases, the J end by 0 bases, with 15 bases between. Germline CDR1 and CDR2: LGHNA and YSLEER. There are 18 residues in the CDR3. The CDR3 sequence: CASSQDPRYQSSGNTIYF. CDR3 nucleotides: TGCGCCAGCAGCCAAGATCCGAGATATCAAAGCTCTGGAAACACCATATATTTT.

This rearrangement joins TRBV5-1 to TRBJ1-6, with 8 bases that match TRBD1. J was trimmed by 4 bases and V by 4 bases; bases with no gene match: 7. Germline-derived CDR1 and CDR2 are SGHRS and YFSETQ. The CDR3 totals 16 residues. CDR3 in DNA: TGCGCCAGCAGCCTCCGGGACAGGACTTATAATTCACCCCTCCACTTT. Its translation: CASSLRDRTYNSPLHF.

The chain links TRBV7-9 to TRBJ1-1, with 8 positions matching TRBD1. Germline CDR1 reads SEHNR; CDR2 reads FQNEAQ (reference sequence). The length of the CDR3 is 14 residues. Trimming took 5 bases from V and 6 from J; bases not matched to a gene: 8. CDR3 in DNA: TGTGCCAGCAGCCCTCCTGACAGGGGAGCTGAAGCTTTCTTT. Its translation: CASSPPDRGAEAFF.

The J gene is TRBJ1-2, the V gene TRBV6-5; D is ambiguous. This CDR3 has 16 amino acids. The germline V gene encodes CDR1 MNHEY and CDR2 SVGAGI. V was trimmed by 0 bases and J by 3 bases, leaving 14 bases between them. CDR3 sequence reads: CASSYSGEASHYGYTF. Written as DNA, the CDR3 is TGTGCCAGCAGTTACTCTGGAGAAGCGAGCCACTATGGCTACACCTTC.

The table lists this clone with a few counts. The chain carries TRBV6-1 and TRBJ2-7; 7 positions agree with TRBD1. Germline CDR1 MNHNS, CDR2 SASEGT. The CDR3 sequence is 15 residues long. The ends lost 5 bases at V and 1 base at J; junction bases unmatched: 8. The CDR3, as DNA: TGTGCCAGCAGTTGGACAGGTTGGGCGTCCTACGAGCAGTACTTC. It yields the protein CASSWTGWASYEQYF.

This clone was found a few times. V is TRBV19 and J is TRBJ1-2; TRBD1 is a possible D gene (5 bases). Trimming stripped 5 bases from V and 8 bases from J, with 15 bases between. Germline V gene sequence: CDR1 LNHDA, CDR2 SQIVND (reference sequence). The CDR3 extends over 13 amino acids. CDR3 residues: CASSVRLKGGYTF. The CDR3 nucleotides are TGTGCCAGTAGTGTCCGGTTGAAGGGGGGCTACACCTTC.

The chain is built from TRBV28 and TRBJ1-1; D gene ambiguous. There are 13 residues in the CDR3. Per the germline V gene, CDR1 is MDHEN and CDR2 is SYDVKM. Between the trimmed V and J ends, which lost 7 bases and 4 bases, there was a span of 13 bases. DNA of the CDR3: TGTGCCAGCACCCCCACCCCGGGCACTGAAGCTTTCTTT. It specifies CASTPTPGTEAFF.

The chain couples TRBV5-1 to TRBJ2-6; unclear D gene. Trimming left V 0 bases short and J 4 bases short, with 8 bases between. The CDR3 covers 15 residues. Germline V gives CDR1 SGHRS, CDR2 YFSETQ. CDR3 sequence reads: CASSLGQAGANVLTF. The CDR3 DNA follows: TGCGCCAGCAGCTTGGGTCAAGCCGGGGCCAACGTCCTGACTTTC. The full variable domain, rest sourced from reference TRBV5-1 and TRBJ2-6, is KAGVTQTPRYLIKTRGQQVTLSCSPISGHRSVSWYQQTPGQGLQFLFEYFSETQRNKGNFPGRFSGRQFSNSRSEMNVSTLELGDSALYLCASSLGQAGANVLTFGAGSRLTVL.

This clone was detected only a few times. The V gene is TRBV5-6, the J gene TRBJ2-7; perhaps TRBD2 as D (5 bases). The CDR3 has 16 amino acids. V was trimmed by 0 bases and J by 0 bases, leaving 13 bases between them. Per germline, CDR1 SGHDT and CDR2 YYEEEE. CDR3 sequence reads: CASSLVTSGDSYEQYF. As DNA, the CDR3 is TGTGCCAGCAGCTTGGTTACCTCCGGGGACTCCTACGAGCAGTACTTC.